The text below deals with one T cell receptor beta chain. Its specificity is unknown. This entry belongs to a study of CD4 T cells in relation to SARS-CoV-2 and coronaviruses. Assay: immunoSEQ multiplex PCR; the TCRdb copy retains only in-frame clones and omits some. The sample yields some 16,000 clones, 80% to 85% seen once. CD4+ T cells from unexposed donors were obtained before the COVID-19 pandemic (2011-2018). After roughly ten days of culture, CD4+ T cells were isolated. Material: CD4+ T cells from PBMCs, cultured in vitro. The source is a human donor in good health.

The CDR3 coding sequence is TGCGCCAGCCGCCAAAGAGACGGAGCTAACTATGGCTACACCTTC. Its protein is CASRQRDGANYGYTF. The gene calls are TRBV5-1 and TRBJ1-2, with D hard to call. V lost 7 bases and J lost 0, with 16 bases in between. Germline V gene data show CDR1 as SGHRS and CDR2 as YFSETQ. The CDR3 extends over 15 amino acids.